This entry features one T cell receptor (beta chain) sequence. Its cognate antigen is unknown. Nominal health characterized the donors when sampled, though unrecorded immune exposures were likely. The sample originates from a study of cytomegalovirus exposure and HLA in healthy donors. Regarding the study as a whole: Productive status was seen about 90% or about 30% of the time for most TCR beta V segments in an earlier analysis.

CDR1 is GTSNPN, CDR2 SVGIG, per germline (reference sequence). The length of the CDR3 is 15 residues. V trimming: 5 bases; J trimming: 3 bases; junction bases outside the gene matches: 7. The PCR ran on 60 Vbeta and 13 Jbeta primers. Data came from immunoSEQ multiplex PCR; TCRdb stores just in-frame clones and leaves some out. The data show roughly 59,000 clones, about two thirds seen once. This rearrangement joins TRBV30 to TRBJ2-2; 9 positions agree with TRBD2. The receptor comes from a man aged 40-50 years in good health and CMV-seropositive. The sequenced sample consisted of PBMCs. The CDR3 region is CAWRTGLADTGELFF. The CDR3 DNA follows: TGTGCCTGGCGTACGGGACTAGCAGACACCGGGGAGCTGTTTTTT.